The present TCR beta chain was sequenced within a study of blood T cell repertoires in COVID-19. Background on the study: T cells, B-cell-depleted T cells, or PBMCs provided the cDNA or gDNA that served as material.

Sequencing used immunoSEQ multiplex PCR; TCRdb keeps in-frame clones, though not all of them. Found here are over 150,000 clones, around 87% of them singletons; the top ten hold around 10%. V shed 3 bases and J 4 bases; nucleotides not matched to a gene: 5. The CDR3 contains 14 residues. Germline V CDR1 and CDR2: SGHRS, YFSETQ. The specimen was peripheral blood. The chain couples TRBV5-1 to TRBJ2-7; 9 bases match TRBD1. This TCR was recovered from a woman aged 70-85 years with COVID-19, enrolled during active disease. This CDR3 reads CASSWGQGPYEQYF. Here the CDR3 DNA reads TGCGCCAGCAGCTGGGGACAGGGTCCTTACGAGCAGTACTTC.